Sequencing of this T cell receptor (beta chain) was carried out in a study of OX40 agonist ivuxolimab in advanced cancers. Study information: Antecedent anti-PD-1, anti-PD-L1 or anti-CTLA-4 therapy was permissible, with about 40% having received some. Study-wide results and limits: Also showing low normalized T-cell clonal expansion were some of the nonresponders. Antigen targets of the expanded peripheral T cells went undetermined.

This clone was recorded only once. Its antigen remains unidentified. This CDR3 region has 16 residues. The assay was immunoSEQ multiplex PCR, and TCRdb's table has in-frame clones only and misses some. The sample lists 70,000 or so clones; 80% to 90% were seen once. This sequence was found in an adult with an advanced solid tumor such as melanoma, head and neck, liver or kidney cancer. The V and J genes are TRBV21-1 and TRBJ2-5; TRBD2, the D gene given by the table, was not confirmed from the DNA. TRBV21-1 is tagged as a pseudogene. The sequences come from CD4+ or CD8+ T cells sorted from blood, collected in a trial of the OX40 agonist ivuxolimab. CDR3 loop: CAIPPPGLPGQETQYF. In nucleotides, the CDR3 is TGTGCCATACCTCCCCCGGGACTCCCGGGTCAAGAGACCCAGTACTTC.